Listed here is a single TCR beta chain. Generated by immunoSEQ multiplex PCR, the TCRdb table keeps only in-frame clones and is missing some. Among about 1,300 clones, about a quarter were seen once, and the ten largest hold more than 20%. This sample was included in a study of T cells in localized non-small cell lung cancer. CDR1 and CDR2 (germline): MNHNS, SASEGT. Trimming removed 0 bases from V and 9 bases from J, with 21 bases in between. CDR3 length: 17 residues. The V call is TRBV6-1, the J call TRBJ2-1; no definite D call. Sample: lung tumor tissue, taken before any cancer treatment. This clonotype was sampled from a man aged 35-69 years with stage II squamous cell lung carcinoma. As DNA, the CDR3 is TGTGCCAGCAGTGAAGCGCTCGAGGCAGTCCCCAGGCGTGAGCAGTTCTTC. It translates to CASSEALEAVPRREQFF.